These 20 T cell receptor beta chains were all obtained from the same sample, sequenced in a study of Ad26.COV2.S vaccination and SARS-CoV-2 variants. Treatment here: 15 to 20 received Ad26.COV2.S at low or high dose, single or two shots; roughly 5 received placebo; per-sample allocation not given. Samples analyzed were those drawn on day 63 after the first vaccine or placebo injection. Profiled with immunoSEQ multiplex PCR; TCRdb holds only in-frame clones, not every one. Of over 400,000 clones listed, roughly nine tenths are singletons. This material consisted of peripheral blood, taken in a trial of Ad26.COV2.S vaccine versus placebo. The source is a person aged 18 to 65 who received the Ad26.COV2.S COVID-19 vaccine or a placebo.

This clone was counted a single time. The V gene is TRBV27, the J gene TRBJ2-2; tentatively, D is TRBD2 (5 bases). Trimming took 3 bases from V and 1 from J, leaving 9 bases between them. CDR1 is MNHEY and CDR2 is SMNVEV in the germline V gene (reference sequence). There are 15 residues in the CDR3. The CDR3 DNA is TGTGCCAGCAGTTTGAGGGCTATGAACACCGGGGAGCTGTTTTTT. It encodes CASSLRAMNTGELFF.

The CDR3 sequence is CASTPRGAGVEGTDTQYF. As DNA, the CDR3 is TGTGCCAGCACCCCCCGCGGGGCGGGAGTAGAGGGGACAGATACGCAGTATTTT. The chain recombines TRBV28 with TRBJ2-3, with TRBD2 matching over 7 bases. The V and J ends lost 7 bases and 3 bases, in that order; junction bases with no gene match: 19. Looked up from germline, CDR1 is MDHEN and CDR2 is SYDVKM. The CDR3 is 18 residues long.

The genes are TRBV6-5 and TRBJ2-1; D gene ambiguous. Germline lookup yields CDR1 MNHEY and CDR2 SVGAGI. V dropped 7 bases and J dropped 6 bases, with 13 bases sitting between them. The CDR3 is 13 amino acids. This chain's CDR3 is CASKKRGFNEQFF. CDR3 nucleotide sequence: TGTGCCAGCAAGAAACGTGGGTTCAATGAGCAGTTCTTC.

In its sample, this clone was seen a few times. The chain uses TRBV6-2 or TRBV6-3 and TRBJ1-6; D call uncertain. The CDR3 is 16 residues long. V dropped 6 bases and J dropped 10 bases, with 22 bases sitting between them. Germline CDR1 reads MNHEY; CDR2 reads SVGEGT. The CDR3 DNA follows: TGTGCCAGCAGCTCCCTCAGCCTCAAGCCTAACTCACCCCTCCACTTT. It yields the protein CASSSLSLKPNSPLHF.

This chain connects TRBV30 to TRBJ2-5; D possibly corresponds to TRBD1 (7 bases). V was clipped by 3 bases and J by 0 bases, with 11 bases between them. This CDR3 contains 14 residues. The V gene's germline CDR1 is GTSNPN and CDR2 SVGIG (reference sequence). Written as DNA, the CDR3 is TGTGCCTGGAGGGGGGGACAGTACCAAGAGACCCAGTACTTC. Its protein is CAWRGGQYQETQYF.

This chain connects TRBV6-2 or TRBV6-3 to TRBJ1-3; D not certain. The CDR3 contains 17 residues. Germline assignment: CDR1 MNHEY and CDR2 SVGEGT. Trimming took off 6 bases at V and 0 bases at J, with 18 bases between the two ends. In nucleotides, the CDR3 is TGTGCCAGCAGCCAATTCGGGGTTCGGAGCTCTGGAAACACCATATATTTT. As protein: CASSQFGVRSSGNTIYF.

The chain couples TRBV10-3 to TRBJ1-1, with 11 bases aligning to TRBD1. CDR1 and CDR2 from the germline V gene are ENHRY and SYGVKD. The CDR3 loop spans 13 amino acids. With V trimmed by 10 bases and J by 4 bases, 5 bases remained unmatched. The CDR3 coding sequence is TGTGCCAGTGAGGGACAGGGGGGCACTGAAGCTTTCTTT. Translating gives CASEGQGGTEAFF.

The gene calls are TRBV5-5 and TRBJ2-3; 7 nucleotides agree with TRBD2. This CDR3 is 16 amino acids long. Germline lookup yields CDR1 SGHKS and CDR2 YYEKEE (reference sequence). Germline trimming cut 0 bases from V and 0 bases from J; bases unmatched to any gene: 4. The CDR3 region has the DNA TGTGCCAGCAGCTTGGGACTAGCTGCTAGCACAGATACGCAGTATTTT. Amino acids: CASSLGLAASTDTQYF. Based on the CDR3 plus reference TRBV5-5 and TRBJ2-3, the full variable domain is DAGVTQSPTHLIKTRGQQVTLRCSPISGHKSVSWYQQVLGQGPQFIFQYYEKEERGRGNFPDRFSARQFPNYSSELNVNALLLGDSALYLCASSLGLAASTDTQYFGPGTRLTVL.

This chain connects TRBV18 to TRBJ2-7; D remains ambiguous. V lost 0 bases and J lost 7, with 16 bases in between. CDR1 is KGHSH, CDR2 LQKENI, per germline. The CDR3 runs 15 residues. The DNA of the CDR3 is TGTGCCAGCTCACCACCGGGCACGGCCCTCCGAGAGCAGTACTTC. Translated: CASSPPGTALREQYF.

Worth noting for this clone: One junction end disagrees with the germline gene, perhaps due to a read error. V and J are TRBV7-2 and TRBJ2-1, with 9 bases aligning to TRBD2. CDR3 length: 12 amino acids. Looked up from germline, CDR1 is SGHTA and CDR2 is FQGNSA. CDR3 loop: CASSFRGRVQVF. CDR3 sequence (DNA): TGTGCCAGCAGCTTTCGCGGGAGGGTGCAGGTCTTC.

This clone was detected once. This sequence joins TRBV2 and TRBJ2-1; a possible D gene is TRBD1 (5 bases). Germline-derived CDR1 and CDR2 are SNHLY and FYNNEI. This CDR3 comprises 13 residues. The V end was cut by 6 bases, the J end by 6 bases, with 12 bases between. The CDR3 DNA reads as TGTGCCAGCAGGGGGCGAGGTAGCAATGAGCAGTTCTTC. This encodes CASRGRGSNEQFF.

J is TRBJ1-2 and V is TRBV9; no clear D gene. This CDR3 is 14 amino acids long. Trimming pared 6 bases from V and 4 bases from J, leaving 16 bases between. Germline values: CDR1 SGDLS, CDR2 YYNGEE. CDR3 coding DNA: TGTGCCAGCACGGCTGAGAAGGTTGGCTATGGCTACACCTTC. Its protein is CASTAEKVGYGYTF.

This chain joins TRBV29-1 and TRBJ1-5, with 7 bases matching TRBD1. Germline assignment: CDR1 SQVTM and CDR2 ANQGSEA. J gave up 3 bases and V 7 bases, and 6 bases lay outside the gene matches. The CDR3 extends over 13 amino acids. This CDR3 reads CSALQGFNQPQHF. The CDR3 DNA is TGCAGCGCGCTACAGGGGTTCAATCAGCCCCAGCATTTT.

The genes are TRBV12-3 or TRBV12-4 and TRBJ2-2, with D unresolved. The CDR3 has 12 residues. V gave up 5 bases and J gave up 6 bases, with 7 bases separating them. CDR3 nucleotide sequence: TGTGCCAGCAGTCTTGTCCCCGGGGAGCTGTTTTTT. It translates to CASSLVPGELFF.

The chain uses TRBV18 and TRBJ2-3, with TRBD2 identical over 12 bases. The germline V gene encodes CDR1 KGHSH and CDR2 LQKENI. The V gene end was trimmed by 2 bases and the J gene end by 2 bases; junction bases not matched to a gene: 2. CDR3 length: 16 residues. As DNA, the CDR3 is TGTGCCAGCTCACCAACTAGCGGGAGGTACACAGATACGCAGTATTTT. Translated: CASSPTSGRYTDTQYF.

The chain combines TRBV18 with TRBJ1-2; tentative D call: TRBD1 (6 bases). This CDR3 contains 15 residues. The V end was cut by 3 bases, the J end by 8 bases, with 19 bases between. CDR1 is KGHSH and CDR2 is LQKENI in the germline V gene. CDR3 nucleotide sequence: TGTGCCAGCTCACCTCCCCCAGTGGGGGCGCGGGGCTACACCTTC. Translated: CASSPPPVGARGYTF. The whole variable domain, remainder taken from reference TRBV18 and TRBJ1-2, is NAGVMQNPRHLVRRRGQEARLRCSPMKGHSHVYWYRQLPEEGLKFMVYLQKENIIDESGMPKERFSAEFPKEGPSILRIQQVVRGDSAAYFCASSPPPVGARGYTFGSGTRLTVV.

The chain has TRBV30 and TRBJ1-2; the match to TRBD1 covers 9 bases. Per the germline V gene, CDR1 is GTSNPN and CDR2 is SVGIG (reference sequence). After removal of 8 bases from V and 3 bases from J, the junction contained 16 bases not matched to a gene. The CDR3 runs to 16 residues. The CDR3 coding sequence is TGTGCCAGCCTCCGGGACAGGGTATCCCCTCACTATGGCTACACCTTC. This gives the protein CASLRDRVSPHYGYTF.

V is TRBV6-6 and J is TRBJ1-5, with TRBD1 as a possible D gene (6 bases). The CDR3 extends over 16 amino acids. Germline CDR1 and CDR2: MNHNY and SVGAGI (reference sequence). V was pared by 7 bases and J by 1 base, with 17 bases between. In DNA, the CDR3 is TGTGCCAGCAACAAACGGGGGGGGGCGAGCAATCAGCCCCAGCATTTT. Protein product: CASNKRGGASNQPQHF.

The CDR3 is CASSPWTAWSNQPQHF. The CDR3 DNA reads as TGTGCCAGCAGTCCCTGGACAGCCTGGAGCAATCAGCCCCAGCATTTT. The V gene is TRBV6-6, the J gene TRBJ1-5; tentatively, D is TRBD1 (6 bases). The germline CDR1 and CDR2 sequences are MNHNY and SVGAGI (reference sequence). Trimming left V 5 bases short and J 1 base short, with 15 bases between. CDR3 length: 16 residues.

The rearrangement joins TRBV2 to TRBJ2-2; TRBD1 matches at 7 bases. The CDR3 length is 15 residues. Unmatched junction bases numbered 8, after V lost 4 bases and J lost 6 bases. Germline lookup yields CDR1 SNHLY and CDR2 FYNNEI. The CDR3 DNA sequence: TGTGCCAGCAGTGGAACAGGGGCGGGTGCCGGGGAGCTGTTTTTT. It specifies CASSGTGAGAGELFF.